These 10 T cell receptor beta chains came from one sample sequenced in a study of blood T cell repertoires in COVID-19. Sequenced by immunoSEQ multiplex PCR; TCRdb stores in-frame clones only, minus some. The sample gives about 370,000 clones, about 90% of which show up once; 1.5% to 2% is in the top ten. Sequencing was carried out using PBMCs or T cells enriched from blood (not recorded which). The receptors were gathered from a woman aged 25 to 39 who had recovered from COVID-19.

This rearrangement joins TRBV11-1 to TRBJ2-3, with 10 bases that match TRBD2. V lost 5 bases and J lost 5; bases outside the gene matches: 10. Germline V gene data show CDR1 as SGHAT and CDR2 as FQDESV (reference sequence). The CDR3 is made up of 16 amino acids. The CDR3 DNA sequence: TGTGCCAGCAGCCGCGAAGCGGGAGGGTTTGGAGATACGCAGTATTTT. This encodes CASSREAGGFGDTQYF.

In DNA form, the CDR3 reads TGTGCCAGCAGCGGACTAGCGAATGAGCAGTTCTTC. As protein: CASSGLANEQFF. This chain joins TRBV9 and TRBJ2-1; 8 bases line up with TRBD2. Trimming at V came to 3 bases and at J to 7 bases, leaving 0 bases not matched to a gene. This CDR3 spans 12 amino acids. Germline lookup yields CDR1 SGDLS and CDR2 YYNGEE.

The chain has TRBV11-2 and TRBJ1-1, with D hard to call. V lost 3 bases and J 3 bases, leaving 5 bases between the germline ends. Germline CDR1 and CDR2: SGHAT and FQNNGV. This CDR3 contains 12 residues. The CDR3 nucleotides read TGTGCCAGCAGCTTTTCGGACACTGAAGCTTTCTTT. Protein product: CASSFSDTEAFF. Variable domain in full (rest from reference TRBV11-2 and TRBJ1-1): EAGVAQSPRYKIIEKRQSVAFWCNPISGHATLYWYQQILGQGPKLLIQFQNNGVVDDSQLPKDRFSAERLKGVDSTLKIQPAKLEDSAVYLCASSFSDTEAFFGQGTRLTVV.

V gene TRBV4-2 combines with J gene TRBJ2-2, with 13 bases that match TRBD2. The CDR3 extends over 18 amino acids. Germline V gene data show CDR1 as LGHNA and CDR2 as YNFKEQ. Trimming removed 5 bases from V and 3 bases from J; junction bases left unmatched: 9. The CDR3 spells CASSGSGTSGKYTGELFF. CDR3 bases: TGTGCCAGCAGCGGCTCCGGGACTAGCGGGAAGTACACCGGGGAGCTGTTTTTT.

The CDR3 DNA reads TGTGCCAGCAGTGGAACTAGCGGGGGGCAAACCGGGGAGCTGTTTTTT. Encoded protein: CASSGTSGGQTGELFF. J is TRBJ2-2 and V is TRBV2; TRBD2 matches at 12 bases. Per germline, CDR1 SNHLY and CDR2 FYNNEI. This CDR3 has 16 residues. Losses at the gene ends were 4 bases for V and 5 bases for J; bases not matched to a gene: 5.

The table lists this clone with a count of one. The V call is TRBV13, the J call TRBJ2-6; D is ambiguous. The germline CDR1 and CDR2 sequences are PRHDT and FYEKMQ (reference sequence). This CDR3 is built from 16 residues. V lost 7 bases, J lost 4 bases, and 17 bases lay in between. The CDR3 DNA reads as TGTGCCAGCACCATTACCACTCTAGGCGGGGCCAACGTCCTGACTTTC. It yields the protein CASTITTLGGANVLTF.

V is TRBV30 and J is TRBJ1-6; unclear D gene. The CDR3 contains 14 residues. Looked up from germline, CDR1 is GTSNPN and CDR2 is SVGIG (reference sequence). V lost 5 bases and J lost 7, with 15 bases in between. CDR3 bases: TGTGCCTGGTCGGCGGGTGTGGGGAATTCACCCCTCCACTTT. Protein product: CAWSAGVGNSPLHF. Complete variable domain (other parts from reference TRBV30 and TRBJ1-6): SQTIHQWPATLVQPVGSPLSLECTVEGTSNPNLYWYRQAAGRGLQLLFYSVGIGQISSEVPQNLSASRPQDRQFILSSKKLLLSDSGFYLCAWSAGVGNSPLHFGNGTRLTVT.

In DNA form, the CDR3 reads TGTGCCAGCAGCCCGACTAGCGGGAGCTACAATGAGCAGTTCTTC. Translated: CASSPTSGSYNEQFF. This chain connects TRBV6-5 to TRBJ2-1; 12 positions agree with TRBD2. The germline V gene encodes CDR1 MNHEY and CDR2 SVGAGI. V lost 6 bases to trimming and J lost 3 bases; unmatched junction nucleotides: 3. This CDR3 contains 15 residues.

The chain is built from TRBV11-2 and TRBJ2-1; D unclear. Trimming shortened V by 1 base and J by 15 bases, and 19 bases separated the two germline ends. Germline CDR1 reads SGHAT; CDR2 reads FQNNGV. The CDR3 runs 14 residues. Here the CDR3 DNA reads TGTGCCAGCAGCTTAGGTCAACAACTCGACACTCCGTTCTTC. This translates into CASSLGQQLDTPFF.

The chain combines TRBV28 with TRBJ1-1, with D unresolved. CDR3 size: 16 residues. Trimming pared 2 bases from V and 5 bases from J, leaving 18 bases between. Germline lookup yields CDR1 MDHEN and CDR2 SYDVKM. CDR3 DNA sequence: TGTGCCAGCAGTTTAAGTTTCAGAGGGTCTGGGACTGAAGCTTTCTTT. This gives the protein CASSLSFRGSGTEAFF.